Below, 5 T cell receptor beta chains from the same sample are listed, as sequenced in a study of OX40 agonist ivuxolimab in advanced cancers. Produced via immunoSEQ multiplex PCR; TCRdb's table is partial and in-frame only. The data contain 78,000 or so clones, about 91% of them singletons. The source was CD4+ or CD8+ T cells sorted from blood, collected in a trial of the OX40 agonist ivuxolimab. All receptors come from an adult with an advanced solid tumor such as melanoma, head and neck, liver or kidney cancer.

This clone was seen only once. The same CDR3 is also encoded by other DNA sequences in this sample. The V and J genes are TRBV15 and TRBJ1-1; 8 bases line up with TRBD1. V shed 3 bases, J shed 1 base, and the junction held 4 bases outside the gene matches. The germline gives CDR1 LNHNV, CDR2 YYDKDF (reference sequence). The length of the CDR3 is 15 residues. For the CDR3, the DNA is TGTGCCACCAGCAGGGGCGGGACAGGGAACACTGAAGCTTTCTTT. Translated, it gives CATSRGGTGNTEAFF.

The chain links TRBV19 to TRBJ2-2, with D unclear. The CDR3 is 14 residues long. Trimming removed 6 bases from V and 1 base from J, with 9 bases in between. CDR1 LNHDA and CDR2 SQIVND come from the germline V gene (reference sequence). The CDR3 DNA reads TGTGCCAGTAGGGAACGGCTGAACACCGGGGAGCTGTTTTTT. Translating gives CASRERLNTGELFF.

This chain links TRBV28 with TRBJ1-2; D uncertain. The CDR3 has 12 residues. The germline gives CDR1 MDHEN, CDR2 SYDVKM. Trimming took off 2 bases at V and 5 bases at J, with 6 bases between the two ends. CDR3 region: CASSLNQYGYTF. DNA of the CDR3: TGTGCCAGCAGTTTAAATCAGTATGGCTACACCTTC.

This sequence joins TRBV2 and TRBJ2-5, with TRBD2 matching 9 bases. J gave up 11 bases and V 7 bases, and 17 bases lay outside the gene matches. Germline V lookup: CDR1 SNHLY, CDR2 FYNNEI. CDR3 length equals 15 residues. CDR3 amino acids: CASNAREGSLGEQYF. CDR3 in DNA: TGTGCCAGCAACGCGCGGGAGGGATCCTTAGGGGAGCAGTACTTC.

The chain combines TRBV7-2 with TRBJ2-1, with D unresolved. Trimming shortened V by 5 bases and J by 0 bases, and 14 bases separated the two germline ends. CDR3 length equals 16 residues. Germline CDR1 reads SGHTA; CDR2 reads FQGNSA. The CDR3 is CASSPGGVGSYNEQFF. DNA for the CDR3: TGTGCCAGCAGCCCTGGCGGCGTCGGCTCCTACAATGAGCAGTTCTTC. Variable domain in full (rest from reference TRBV7-2 and TRBJ2-1): GAGVSQSPSNKVTEKGKDVELRCDPISGHTALYWYRQSLGQGLEFLIYFQGNSAPDKSGLPSDRFSAERTGGSVSTLTIQRTQQEDSAVYLCASSPGGVGSYNEQFFGPGTRLTVL.